This TCR beta chain is from a study of blood T cells in healthy people across ages. Then a second PCR, running roughly 7 to 11 cycles, was carried out with a sample-barcoded 5' primer and a J-beta primer mix. From each sample, at least 2.5 million paired-end reads containing CDR3 were obtained. One entry per CDR3 protein results from TCRdb running MiXCR on the 5' RACE reads. This table holds under 800,000 distinct CDR3 sequences, around 20% found once. Between the trimmed V and J ends, which lost 6 bases and 4 bases, there was a span of 15 bases. The CDR3 is 14 amino acids. Germline V CDR1 and CDR2: SGHRS, YFSETQ.

The clonotype was recovered from an older man in good health. The sequencing sample was made of blood. This chain joins TRBV5-1 and TRBJ2-3; D is unresolved. CDR3 loop: CASKSMTTADTQYF. DNA for the CDR3: TGCGCCAGCAAGTCTATGACCACTGCAGATACGCAGTATTTT.